These T cell receptor beta chains were read from a single sample in a study of T cell clones after liver transplantation. Sequencing used immunoSEQ multiplex PCR; TCRdb keeps in-frame clones, though not all of them. This sample has 65,000 to 95,000 clones; 80% occur once, and the top ten carry about 0.64%. The sequences come from CD4+ T cells from blood, collected before liver transplant. These receptor sequences come from a human donor who received a liver transplant. Each CDR3 is given without its conserved first and last residue. The order of the fields is V gene, CDR3 protein.

TRBV11-3 ASSLQSGSIPQEQF
TRBV7-2 ASSFDRGSYNEQF
TRBV28 ASTRGINEQF
TRBV19 ASSREGGSSMDEQY
TRBV6-1 ASSLAGRLNEQF
TRBV5-1 ASSQLAGGFSYEQY
TRBV2 ASTRDLASYEQY
TRBV6-1 ASSEGGSYNEQF
TRBV7-9 ASSLGATTTNEKLF
TRBV5-1 ASSLGQGRGEQY
TRBV7-6 ASSLAGDGEGVQF
TRBV5-4 ASSPTRLQVQSEETQY
TRBV11-2 ASSLIARSSYNEQF